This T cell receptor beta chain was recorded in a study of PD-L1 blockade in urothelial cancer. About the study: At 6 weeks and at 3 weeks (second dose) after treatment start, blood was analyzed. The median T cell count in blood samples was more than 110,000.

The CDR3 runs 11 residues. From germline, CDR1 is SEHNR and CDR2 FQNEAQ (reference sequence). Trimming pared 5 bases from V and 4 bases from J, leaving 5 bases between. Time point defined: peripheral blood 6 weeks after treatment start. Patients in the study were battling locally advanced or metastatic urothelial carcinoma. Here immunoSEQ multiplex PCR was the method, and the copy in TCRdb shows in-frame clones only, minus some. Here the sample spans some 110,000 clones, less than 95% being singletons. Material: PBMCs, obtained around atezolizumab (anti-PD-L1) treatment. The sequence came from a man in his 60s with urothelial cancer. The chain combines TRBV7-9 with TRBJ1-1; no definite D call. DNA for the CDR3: TGTGCCAGCAGCCGGGGCACTGAAGCTTTCTTT. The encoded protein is CASSRGTEAFF.